The subject of this entry is one TCR beta chain. Only a few counts were recorded for this clonotype. This receptor's antigen is unknown. Base qualities are missing; no much larger clone stands one base away. V is reduced by 2 bases and J by 5 bases, leaving a spacing of 18 bases between them. The germline V gene (reference sequence) yields LGHDT for CDR1 and YNNKEL for CDR2. Its CDR3 holds 16 amino acids, cysteine through phenylalanine. The kept DNA is CDR3 alone, 48 bases in frame from the first base. This sample was included in a study of blood T cells in healthy people across ages (dated by TCRdb to between 2014 and 2017). Describing the broader study: In model experiments, template switching captured about one uniquely barcoded TCR beta cDNA molecule for every two T cells. To track age-related changes in TCR beta repertoire diversity, the study relied on deep sequencing normalized with unique cDNA molecular identifiers. The donors were divided into four age groups: young (average around 15 years), middle-aged (about 40), aged (about 60) and long-lived (nearly 85). To avoid experimental bias, donors of different ages were distributed randomly across sequencing lanes. The study analyzed two additional independent replicas of 1 million unique cDNA reads from the same blood draw for two donors, one aged 18 to 30 and one aged 80 or older. General findings and caveats noted by the study authors: Compared with the aged group, the long-lived group had more naive CD4+ T cells, fewer expanded clones and increased TCR diversity, suggesting age selection. Because profiling used bulk unsorted PBMCs, naive and antigen-experienced compartments could not be compared conclusively. The percentage of naive T cells measured by flow cytometry correlated strongly with observed TCR beta diversity. Donor CMV infection status was unknown, potentially confounding age-related changes in expanded clonotypes. As age increased, observed TCR beta diversity per million T cells dropped in a roughly linear way, and a significant reduction was already evident by age roughly 40. Total diversity estimates from one million sequenced T cells were considered lower bounds and underestimates.

Libraries were prepared through 5' RACE. A second about 7 to 12 cycle PCR used a sample-barcoded 5' primer and a J-beta primer mix. Each TCR beta cDNA molecule received a unique molecular identifier from a template-switch 5' adaptor carrying 12 random nucleotides. At least 2.5 million CDR3-containing paired-end reads were obtained from each sample. All of the RNA was converted into first-strand cDNA using the Mint cDNA synthesis kit, with a TRBC-specific oligonucleotide serving as the primer. Following uracil-DNA glycosylase treatment, a first 18-cycle PCR with universal primers M1SS and BC2_uni_R was performed on all cDNA. The study's own analysis went as follows. Normalization of each sample was performed by random selection of 1 million high-quality reads, each carrying a distinct molecular identifier. Reads with shared molecular identifiers were discarded instead of being binned into consensus sequences. CDR3 identification, clonotype clustering and error correction used MiTCR with a Q25 quality threshold and the strictest error-elimination algorithm. A nonparametric unseen species model using Euler transformation provided a lower-bound estimate of total TCR beta diversity. Using fastp trimming at Q25 and MiXCR clonotype assembly, TCRdb reanalyzed the public sequencing data and kept in-frame beta chains. Entries are consolidated by CDR3 protein sequence, retaining the most common genes and DNA. The V and J calls, along with clone size, are taken from TCRdb and not from the paper's own processing. Here the sample has 1.8 million or so distinct CDR3 sequences; around 42% occur a single time. The ten most abundant clones make up roughly 24% of the sample.

Systemically healthy Caucasian individuals from Russia, 35 to 50 in total and aged roughly 6 to 100 years, were included as donors. Around 10 milliliters of peripheral blood were collected from each donor into EDTA-treated Vacutainer tubes. Ficoll-Paque density-gradient centrifugation was used to isolate PBMCs, with at least 6.5 million per sample. Trizol reagent was used to extract total RNA from the PBMCs, yielding at least 5.5 micrograms per sample. Naive CD45RAhigh/CD27high T cell percentages were measured by flow cytometry on a PBMC aliquot from every donor. Material for sequencing was blood. The chain is made from TRBV3-1 and TRBJ2-5; the D segment could be TRBD2, given 5 matching bases. The source is a human donor in good health. In nucleotide form, the sequence is TGTGCCAGCAGCCAACCCCCGGGGTCTAGTACGGAGACCCAGTACTTC. This translates into CASSQPPGSSTETQYF.